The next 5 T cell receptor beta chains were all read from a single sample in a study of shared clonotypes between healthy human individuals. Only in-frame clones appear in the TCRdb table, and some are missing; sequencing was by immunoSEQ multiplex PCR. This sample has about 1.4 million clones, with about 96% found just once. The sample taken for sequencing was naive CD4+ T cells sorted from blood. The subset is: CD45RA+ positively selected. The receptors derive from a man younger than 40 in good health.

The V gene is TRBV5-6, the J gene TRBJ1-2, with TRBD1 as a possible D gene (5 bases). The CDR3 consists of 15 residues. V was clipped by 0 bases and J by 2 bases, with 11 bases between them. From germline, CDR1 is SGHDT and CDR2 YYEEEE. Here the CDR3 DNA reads TGTGCCAGCAGCTTGGGGGTCAGGGCCAACTATGGCTACACCTTC. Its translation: CASSLGVRANYGYTF.

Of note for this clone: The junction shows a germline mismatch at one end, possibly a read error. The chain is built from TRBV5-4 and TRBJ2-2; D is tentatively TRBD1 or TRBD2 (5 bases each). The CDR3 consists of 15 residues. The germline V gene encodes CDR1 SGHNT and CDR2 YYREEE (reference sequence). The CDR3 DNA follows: TGTGCCAGCAGGTTGGGACCCCGGCACTCCGGGGAGCTGTTTTTT. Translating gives CASRLGPRHSGELFF.

The CDR3 loop is CASSSRTGGEQYF. The CDR3 nucleotides are TGTGCCAGCAGCTCCCGTACAGGGGGCGAGCAGTACTTC. This chain uses TRBV7-2 with TRBJ2-7; 8 nucleotides match TRBD1. CDR3 size: 13 residues. CDR1 is SGHTA, CDR2 FQGNSA, per germline. J lost 6 bases, V lost 4 bases, and 5 bases had no gene match.

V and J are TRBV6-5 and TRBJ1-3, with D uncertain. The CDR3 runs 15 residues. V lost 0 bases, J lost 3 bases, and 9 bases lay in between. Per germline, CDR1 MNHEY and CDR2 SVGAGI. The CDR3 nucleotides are TGTGCCAGCAGTTACTCCCCCCCGTTTGGAAACACCATATATTTT. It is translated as CASSYSPPFGNTIYF.

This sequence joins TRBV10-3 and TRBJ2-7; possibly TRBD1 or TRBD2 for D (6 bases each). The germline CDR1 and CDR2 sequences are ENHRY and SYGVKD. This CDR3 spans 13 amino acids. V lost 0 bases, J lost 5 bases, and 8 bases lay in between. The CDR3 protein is CAISESGGDEQYF. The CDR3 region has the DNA TGTGCCATCAGTGAGTCGGGGGGCGACGAGCAGTACTTC.